The entry below describes one T cell receptor (beta chain). The data derive from a study of blood T cell repertoires in COVID-19. Repertoires were generated with immunoSEQ multiplex PCR, while TCRdb's copy carries only in-frame clones and drops some. The table lists more than 250,000 clones, 88% of them singletons. This sequence originates from a human donor in a cohort sampled during active COVID-19. Sequenced material: peripheral blood.

CDR3 sequence reads: CASSDSQNTEAFF. The DNA of the CDR3 is TGTGCCAGCAGTGACTCACAGAACACTGAAGCTTTCTTT. This sequence joins TRBV6-4 and TRBJ1-1; D is unresolved. The CDR3 totals 13 residues. Deletions cut 0 bases from V and 1 base from J, with 3 bases between. Germline V CDR1 and CDR2: MRHNA, SNTAGT.